The 23 T cell receptor beta chains below were found in one sample sequenced in a study of blood T cell repertoires in COVID-19. Produced via immunoSEQ multiplex PCR; TCRdb's table is partial and in-frame only. The table lists more than 35,000 clones, more than 70% of them singletons. The sequenced sample consisted of peripheral blood. The receptors derive from a human donor in a cohort sampled during active COVID-19.

V and J are TRBV7-9 and TRBJ1-1, with D tentatively TRBD1 (5 bases). CDR3 length: 13 amino acids. V shed 7 bases and J shed 7 bases, with 16 bases lying between them. CDR1 is SEHNR, CDR2 FQNEAQ, per germline (reference sequence). The CDR3 region is CASIPLGGVEAFF. Written as DNA, the CDR3 is TGTGCCAGCATCCCCCTCGGGGGTGTTGAAGCTTTCTTT.

The V and J genes are TRBV24-1 and TRBJ1-5; 7 bases agree with TRBD1. The CDR3 consists of 13 residues. Germline CDR1 is KGHDR and CDR2 is SFDVKD. V lost 9 bases to trimming and J lost 7 bases; unmatched junction nucleotides: 8. CDR3 nucleotides: TGTGCCACCTCGACAGGGTACGAACAGCCCCAGCATTTT. Translated: CATSTGYEQPQHF.

The rearrangement uses TRBV10-1 and TRBJ2-5; a possible D gene is TRBD2 (5 bases). V was cut by 0 bases and J by 5 bases, with 13 bases left in between. The CDR3 length is 15 residues. CDR1 is WNHNN, CDR2 SYGVQD, per germline (reference sequence). CDR3 protein: CASSESSKPGETQYF. The DNA for the CDR3 is TGCGCCAGCAGTGAGTCGAGTAAGCCGGGGGAGACCCAGTACTTC.

The chain is built from TRBV25-1 and TRBJ1-6, with D possibly TRBD1 on 5 matching bases. The germline V gene encodes CDR1 MGHDK and CDR2 SYGVNS. The CDR3 extends over 15 amino acids. V lost 2 bases, J lost 10 bases, and 15 bases lay in between. CDR3 protein: CASSEGAALKSPLHF. CDR3 DNA: TGTGCCAGCAGTGAAGGGGCTGCTCTGAAGTCACCCCTCCACTTT.

This chain uses TRBV3-1 (or the pseudogene TRBV3-2) with TRBJ1-2; 8 nucleotides line up with TRBD1. This CDR3 contains 14 residues. Germline CDR1 is LGHDT and CDR2 is YNNKEL (reference sequence). With 5 bases clipped from V and 3 bases from J, the junction kept 5 bases outside the gene matches. CDR3 region: CASSTGQGDYGYTF. The CDR3 nucleotides read TGTGCCAGCAGCACAGGACAGGGAGACTATGGCTACACCTTC.

The chain couples TRBV20-1 to TRBJ2-1; the match to TRBD1 covers 10 bases. The germline V gene encodes CDR1 DFQATT and CDR2 SNEGSKA (reference sequence). Trimming removed 3 bases from V and 9 bases from J; junction bases left unmatched: 11. The CDR3 has 15 residues. The CDR3 nucleotides read TGCAGTGCTAGTACGACAGGGGGCAGGGGTGGTGAGCAGTTCTTC. Residues: CSASTTGGRGGEQFF.

The chain combines TRBV3-1 (or the pseudogene TRBV3-2) with TRBJ2-5; 10 nucleotides line up with TRBD2. The CDR3 totals 19 residues. V was clipped by 0 bases and J by 2 bases; unmatched bases: 12. Germline CDR1 and CDR2: LGHDT and YNNKEL (reference sequence). Here the CDR3 reads CASSQDRGFGLAVQETQYF. CDR3 coding DNA: TGTGCCAGCAGCCAAGATCGGGGGTTCGGACTAGCGGTTCAAGAGACCCAGTACTTC.

J is TRBJ2-1 and V is TRBV5-6; 9 bases match TRBD1. The CDR3 is made up of 15 amino acids. V trimming: 0 bases; J trimming: 5 bases; junction bases outside the gene matches: 3. The germline V gene has CDR1 SGHDT and CDR2 YYEEEE. Here the CDR3 DNA reads TGTGCCAGCAGCTTGGGGGGACAGGGAAACAATGAGCAGTTCTTC. Protein product: CASSLGGQGNNEQFF.

The chain joins TRBV27 to TRBJ1-1, with a tentative D call TRBD1 (6 bases). V was shortened by 3 bases and J by 6 bases, with 11 bases between the two germline ends. The CDR3 is made up of 13 amino acids. Germline lookup yields CDR1 MNHEY and CDR2 SMNVEV (reference sequence). The CDR3 region is CASSLDRFSEAFF. DNA for the CDR3: TGTGCCAGCAGTTTGGACAGATTTTCTGAAGCTTTCTTT.

This clone was seen just once. The gene calls are TRBV2 and TRBJ2-7; 7 bases are a match to TRBD1. The germline CDR1 and CDR2 sequences are SNHLY and FYNNEI. Trimming removed 6 bases from V and 3 bases from J; junction bases left unmatched: 14. This CDR3 is built from 16 residues. Here the CDR3 DNA reads TGTGCCAGCAGAAAAGGCAGGGGGAGTCACTACTACGAGCAGTACTTC. Amino acids: CASRKGRGSHYYEQYF.

V is TRBV7-8 and J is TRBJ2-1; a weak D match, TRBD2 (6 bases). The V and J ends lost 2 bases and 6 bases respectively, with 8 bases between them. CDR1 is SGHVS, CDR2 FQNEAQ, per germline. The CDR3 is 13 amino acids. CDR3 residues: CASSLRRGNEQFF. The DNA for the CDR3 is TGTGCCAGCAGCTTACGGAGGGGCAATGAGCAGTTCTTC.

This chain links TRBV28 with TRBJ1-1; 7 nucleotides match TRBD1. The CDR3 is 13 residues long. Losses at the gene ends were 8 bases for V and 5 bases for J; bases not matched to a gene: 8. Germline CDR1 MDHEN, CDR2 SYDVKM. The CDR3 coding sequence is TGTGCCAGCCTCGGGACAGTCGCGACTGAAGCTTTCTTT. Residues: CASLGTVATEAFF. The variable domain in full, with the rest retrieved from reference TRBV28 and TRBJ1-1, is DVKVTQSSRYLVKRTGEKVFLECVQDMDHENMFWYRQDPGLGLRLIYFSYDVKMKEKGDIPEGYSVSREKKERFSLILESASTNQTSMYLCASLGTVATEAFFGQGTRLTVV.

This rearrangement joins TRBV2 to TRBJ2-7; D possibly corresponds to TRBD1 (6 bases). The germline V and J ends were trimmed by 6 bases and 5 bases, with 14 bases remaining between them. CDR3 length: 13 residues. Germline values: CDR1 SNHLY, CDR2 FYNNEI. DNA of the CDR3: TGTGCCAGCAGAACTAGGGGGTCGGACGAGCAGTACTTC. Protein: CASRTRGSDEQYF.

This clone was seen a few times. The J gene is TRBJ1-2, the V gene TRBV7-9; 7 bases are shared with TRBD1. Germline lookup yields CDR1 SEHNR and CDR2 FQNEAQ (reference sequence). The CDR3 is 16 residues long. After removal of 4 bases from V and 6 bases from J, the junction contained 14 bases not matched to a gene. This chain's CDR3 is CASSYLESEGANGYTF. The CDR3 nucleotides are TGTGCCAGCAGCTACCTTGAGTCGGAGGGGGCCAATGGCTACACCTTC. Supplemented by reference TRBV7-9 and TRBJ1-2, the full variable domain reads DTGVSQNPRHKITKRGQNVTFRCDPISEHNRLYWYRQTLGQGPEFLTYFQNEAQLEKSRLLSDRFSAERPKGSFSTLEIQRTEQGDSAMYLCASSYLESEGANGYTFGSGTRLTVV.

The chain joins TRBV15 to TRBJ1-5; unclear D gene. Trimming took off 1 base at V and 0 bases at J, with 16 bases between the two ends. CDR3 length: 18 amino acids. The germline gives CDR1 LNHNV, CDR2 YYDKDF (reference sequence). CDR3 sequence (DNA): TGTGCCACCAGCAGAGTACAGAGTCTCCGGTCTAGCAATCAGCCCCAGCATTTT. It codes for CATSRVQSLRSSNQPQHF.

The chain combines TRBV4-1 with TRBJ2-7, with 9 bases aligning to TRBD2. The germline gives CDR1 MGHRA, CDR2 YSYEKL. This CDR3 contains 16 residues. The V and J ends lost 0 bases and 6 bases, in that order; junction bases with no gene match: 9. For the CDR3, the DNA is TGCGCCAGCAGCCAAGAACCAGCGGGAGGCCCTTCCGAGCAGTACTTC. This encodes CASSQEPAGGPSEQYF.

This chain connects TRBV7-8 to TRBJ2-1; D may be TRBD1 (7 bases). This CDR3 contains 13 residues. Germline V gene data show CDR1 as SGHVS and CDR2 as FQNEAQ. Trimming pared 1 base from V and 11 bases from J, leaving 12 bases between. The CDR3 sequence is CASSLGRGLKQFF. DNA of the CDR3: TGTGCCAGCAGCTTAGGGAGGGGGCTAAAGCAGTTCTTC. Combining the CDR3 with reference TRBV7-8 and TRBJ2-1 gives the whole variable domain GAGVSQSPRYKVAKRGQDVALRCDPISGHVSLFWYQQALGQGPEFLTYFQNEAQLDKSGLPSDRFFAERPEGSVSTLKIQRTQQEDSAVYLCASSLGRGLKQFFGPGTRLTVL.

The J gene is TRBJ2-4, the V gene TRBV28, with 12 nucleotides matching TRBD2. The CDR3 has 17 residues. Trimming removed 7 bases from V and 6 bases from J; junction bases left unmatched: 13. Germline V gene data show CDR1 as MDHEN and CDR2 as SYDVKM. CDR3 in amino acids: CASTPSLAGGPRNIQYF. In nucleotides, the CDR3 is TGTGCCAGCACCCCCTCTCTAGCGGGAGGGCCAAGAAACATTCAGTACTTC.

The J gene is TRBJ1-5, the V gene TRBV27; 8 bases line up with TRBD1. The CDR3 extends over 15 amino acids. Germline V gene data show CDR1 as MNHEY and CDR2 as SMNVEV (reference sequence). Trimming removed 3 bases from V and 3 bases from J; junction bases left unmatched: 4. CDR3 coding DNA: TGTGCCAGCAGTTTTCGGACAGGGTCCAATCAGCCCCAGCATTTT. It translates to CASSFRTGSNQPQHF.

The chain employs TRBV7-9 and TRBJ2-7; no definite D call. The ends were cut back, 1 base at V and 8 bases at J, with 24 bases in the middle. The germline V gene has CDR1 SEHNR and CDR2 FQNEAQ (reference sequence). This CDR3 region has 17 residues. CDR3 nucleotide sequence: TGTGCCAGCAGCTTAGAATCGGCTACCCAGACATTTTACAAGCAGTACTTC. Translated: CASSLESATQTFYKQYF.

This sequence joins TRBV28 and TRBJ2-7; 9 bases are shared with TRBD1. The CDR3 runs 14 residues. V lost 6 bases to trimming and J lost 0 bases; unmatched junction nucleotides: 3. The germline V gene encodes CDR1 MDHEN and CDR2 SYDVKM. The CDR3 DNA follows: TGTGCCAGCAGGGACAGGGGCAGCTCCTACGAGCAGTACTTC. It specifies CASRDRGSSYEQYF.

This chain joins TRBV5-1 and TRBJ2-5, with 12 positions matching TRBD2. The CDR3 sequence is 15 residues long. The germline gives CDR1 SGHRS, CDR2 YFSETQ. V dropped 5 bases and J dropped 5; count of bases not matched to a gene: 7. The CDR3 region has the DNA TGCGCCAGCAGGTTGACTAGCGGGAGAGTGGAGACCCAGTACTTC. It is translated as CASRLTSGRVETQYF.

V gene TRBV7-6 combines with J gene TRBJ2-5; 7 positions match TRBD2. Trimming at V came to 1 base and at J to 4 bases, leaving 9 bases not matched to a gene. The CDR3 totals 16 residues. Germline V lookup: CDR1 SGHVS, CDR2 FNYEAQ. CDR3 bases: TGTGCCAGCAGCTTAGGCGGGGGAGGGGTTGGAGAGACCCAGTACTTC. Translation gives CASSLGGGGVGETQYF.